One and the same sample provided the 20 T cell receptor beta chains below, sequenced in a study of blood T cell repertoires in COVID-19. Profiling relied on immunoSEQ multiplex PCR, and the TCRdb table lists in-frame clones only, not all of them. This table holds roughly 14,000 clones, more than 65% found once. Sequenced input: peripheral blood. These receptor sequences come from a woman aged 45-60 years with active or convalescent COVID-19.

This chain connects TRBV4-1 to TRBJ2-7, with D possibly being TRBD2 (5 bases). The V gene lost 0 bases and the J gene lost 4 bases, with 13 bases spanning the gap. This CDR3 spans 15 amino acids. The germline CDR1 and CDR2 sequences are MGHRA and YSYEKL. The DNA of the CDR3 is TGCGCCAGCAGCCAAGAAGAGCCGGGAAGTTACGAGCAGTACTTC. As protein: CASSQEEPGSYEQYF.

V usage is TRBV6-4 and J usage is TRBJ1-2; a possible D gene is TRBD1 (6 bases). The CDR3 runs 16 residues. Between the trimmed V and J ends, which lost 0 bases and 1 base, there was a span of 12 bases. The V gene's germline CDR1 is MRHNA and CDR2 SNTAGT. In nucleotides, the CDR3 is TGTGCCAGCAGTGACTCCTACAGGGATCTTAACTATGGCTACACCTTC. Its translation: CASSDSYRDLNYGYTF.

CDR3 protein: CASSLGRQETQYF. The CDR3 bases are TGTGCCAGCAGTTTAGGCAGACAAGAGACCCAGTACTTC. The V and J genes are TRBV12-3 or TRBV12-4 and TRBJ2-5; D is uncertain. The CDR3 covers 13 residues. The V end was cut by 1 base, the J end by 2 bases, with 5 bases between.

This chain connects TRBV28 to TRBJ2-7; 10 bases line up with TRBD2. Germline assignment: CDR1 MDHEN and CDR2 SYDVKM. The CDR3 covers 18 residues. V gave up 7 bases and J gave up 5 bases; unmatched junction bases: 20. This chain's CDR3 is CASTTPSWASGSLDEQYF. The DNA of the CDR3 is TGTGCCAGCACCACCCCCTCATGGGCTAGCGGGAGTCTGGACGAGCAGTACTTC.

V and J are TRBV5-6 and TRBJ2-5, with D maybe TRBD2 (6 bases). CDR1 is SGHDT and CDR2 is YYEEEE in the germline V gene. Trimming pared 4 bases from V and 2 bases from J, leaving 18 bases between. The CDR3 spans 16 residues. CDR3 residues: CASSAPRRGIQETQYF. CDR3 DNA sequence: TGTGCCAGCAGCGCCCCGCGGAGGGGAATTCAAGAGACCCAGTACTTC.

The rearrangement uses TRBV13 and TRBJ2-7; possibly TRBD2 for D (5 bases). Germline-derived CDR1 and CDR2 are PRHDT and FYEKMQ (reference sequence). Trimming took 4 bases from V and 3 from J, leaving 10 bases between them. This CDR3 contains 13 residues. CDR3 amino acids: CASSSYRDYEQYF. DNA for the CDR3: TGTGCCAGCAGCTCCTACCGGGACTACGAGCAGTACTTC.

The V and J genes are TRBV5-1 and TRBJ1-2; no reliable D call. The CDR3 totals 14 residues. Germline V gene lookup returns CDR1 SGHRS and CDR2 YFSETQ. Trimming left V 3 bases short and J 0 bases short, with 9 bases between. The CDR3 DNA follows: TGCGCCAGCAGCTCTGCCGGGGCTAACTATGGCTACACCTTC. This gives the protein CASSSAGANYGYTF.

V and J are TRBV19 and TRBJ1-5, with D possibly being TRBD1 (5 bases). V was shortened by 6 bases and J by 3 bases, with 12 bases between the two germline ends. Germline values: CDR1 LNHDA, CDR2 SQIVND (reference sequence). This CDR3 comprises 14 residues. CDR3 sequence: CASRPEGVNQPQHF. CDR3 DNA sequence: TGTGCCAGTAGACCGGAAGGGGTCAATCAGCCCCAGCATTTT.

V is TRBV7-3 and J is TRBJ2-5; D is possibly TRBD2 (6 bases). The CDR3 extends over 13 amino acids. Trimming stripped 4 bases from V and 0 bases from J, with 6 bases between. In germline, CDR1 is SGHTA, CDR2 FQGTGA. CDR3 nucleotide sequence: TGTGCCAGCAGCTCGGGGGACCAAGAGACCCAGTACTTC. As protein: CASSSGDQETQYF.

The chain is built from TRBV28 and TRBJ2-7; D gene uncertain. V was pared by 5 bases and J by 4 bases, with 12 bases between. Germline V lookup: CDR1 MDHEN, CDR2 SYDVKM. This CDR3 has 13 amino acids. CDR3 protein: CASSTAFSYEQYF. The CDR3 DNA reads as TGTGCCAGCAGTACAGCCTTCAGTTACGAGCAGTACTTC.

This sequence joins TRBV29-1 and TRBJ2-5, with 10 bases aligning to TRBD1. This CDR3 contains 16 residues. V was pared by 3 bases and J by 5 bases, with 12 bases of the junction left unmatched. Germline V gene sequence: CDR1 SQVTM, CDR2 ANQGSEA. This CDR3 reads CSVEPGQGLYGETQYF. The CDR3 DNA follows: TGCAGCGTTGAGCCGGGACAGGGGCTTTATGGGGAGACCCAGTACTTC.

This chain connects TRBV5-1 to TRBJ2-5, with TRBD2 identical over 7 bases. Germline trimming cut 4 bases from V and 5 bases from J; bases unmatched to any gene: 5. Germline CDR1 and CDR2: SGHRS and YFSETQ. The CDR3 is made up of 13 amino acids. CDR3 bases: TGCGCCAGCAGCAGGAGCGGGGAGGAGACCCAGTACTTC. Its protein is CASSRSGEETQYF.

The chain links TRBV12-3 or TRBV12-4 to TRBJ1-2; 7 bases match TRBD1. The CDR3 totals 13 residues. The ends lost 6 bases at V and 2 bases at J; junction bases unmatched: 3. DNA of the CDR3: TGTGCCAGCAGCGTCAGGGGGAACTATGGCTACACCTTC. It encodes CASSVRGNYGYTF.

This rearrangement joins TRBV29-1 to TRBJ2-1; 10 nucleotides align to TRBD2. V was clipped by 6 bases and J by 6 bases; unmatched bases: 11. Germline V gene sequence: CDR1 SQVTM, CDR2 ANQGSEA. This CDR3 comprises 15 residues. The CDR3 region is CSVVGWLAGVNEQFF. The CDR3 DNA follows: TGCAGCGTGGTGGGGTGGCTAGCGGGAGTCAATGAGCAGTTCTTC.

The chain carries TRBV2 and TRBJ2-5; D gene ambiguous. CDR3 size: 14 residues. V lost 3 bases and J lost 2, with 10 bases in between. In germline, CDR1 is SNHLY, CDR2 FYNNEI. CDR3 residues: CASSDLSVQETQYF. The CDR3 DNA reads TGTGCCAGCAGTGATCTGTCAGTTCAAGAGACCCAGTACTTC.

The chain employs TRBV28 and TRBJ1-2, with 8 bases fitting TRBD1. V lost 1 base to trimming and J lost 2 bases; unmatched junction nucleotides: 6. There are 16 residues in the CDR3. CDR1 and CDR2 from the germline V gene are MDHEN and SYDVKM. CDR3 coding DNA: TGTGCCAGCAGTTTATATGACAGGGGCCGCAACTATGGCTACACCTTC. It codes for CASSLYDRGRNYGYTF.

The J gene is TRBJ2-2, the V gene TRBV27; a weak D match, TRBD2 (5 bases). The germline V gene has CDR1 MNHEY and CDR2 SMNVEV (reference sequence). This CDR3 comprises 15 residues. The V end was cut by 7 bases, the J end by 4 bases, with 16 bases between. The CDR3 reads CASTMLAGGTGELFF. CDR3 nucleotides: TGTGCCAGCACAATGCTAGCTGGCGGCACCGGGGAGCTGTTTTTT.

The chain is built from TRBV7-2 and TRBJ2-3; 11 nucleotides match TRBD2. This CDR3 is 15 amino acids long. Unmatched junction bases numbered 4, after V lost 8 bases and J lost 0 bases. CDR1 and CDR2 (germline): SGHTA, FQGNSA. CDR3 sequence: CASPRTSGSTDTQYF. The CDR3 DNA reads TGTGCCAGCCCTAGGACTAGCGGGAGCACAGATACGCAGTATTTT.

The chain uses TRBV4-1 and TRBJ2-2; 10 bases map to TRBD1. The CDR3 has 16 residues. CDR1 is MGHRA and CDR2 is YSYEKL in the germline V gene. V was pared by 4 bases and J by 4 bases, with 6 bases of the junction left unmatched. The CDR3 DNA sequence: TGCGCCAGCAGCCGCCCGGGACAGGGGAGCACCGGGGAGCTGTTTTTT. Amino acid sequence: CASSRPGQGSTGELFF.

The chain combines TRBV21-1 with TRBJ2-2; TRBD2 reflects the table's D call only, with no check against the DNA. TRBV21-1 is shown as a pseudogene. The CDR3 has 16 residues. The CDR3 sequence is CASSNGPREGTGELFF. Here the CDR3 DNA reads TGTGCCAGCAGCAACGGTCCCAGGGAGGGCACCGGGGAGCTGTTTTTT.